The entry that follows covers one TCR beta chain sequence. Its antigen remains unidentified. Base qualities are missing; no much larger clone stands one base away. This sample was included in a study of blood T cell repertoires in COVID-19 (dated by TCRdb to 2019 to 2021). About the full investigation: Samples from collaborators originated in the United States, Italy and Spain and spanned both the acute and convalescent phases of COVID-19. The prospective study material was composed of cDNA or gDNA derived from T cells, B-cell-depleted T cells, or PBMCs. The dataset comprised deeply sampled blood TCRbeta repertoires from subjects exposed to, actively infected with, or recovered from COVID-19. A freely available public database, intended as a resource for researchers studying the immune response to SARS-CoV-2, is where the repertoires were released. Samples came from the ongoing ImmuneRACE study (first 160 participants) plus 1,254 subjects from 6 global collaborators. Nearly every sample came with metadata listing a de-identified subject ID, COVID-19 status, age in years and sex. Where available, HLA class I and class II types were obtained from metadata supplied by the sample provider rather than from assay-based typing.

Trimming at the junction amounts to 2 bases on V and 0 bases on J, and the germline ends lie 10 bases apart. CDR1 and CDR2 are read off the germline V gene as SGHTA and FQGTGA. Inclusive of the bounding cysteine and phenylalanine, the CDR3 is 16 residues long. Here the CDR3 DNA is all that survives: 48 bases in frame from base 1. TCRbeta CDR3 regions were amplified from genomic DNA using the immunoSEQ Assay, a bias-controlled multiplex PCR. The study's processing was this. The number of nucleated cells in each sample was estimated from the amplification of reference gene primers within the assay. To quantify the absolute abundance of each unique TCRbeta CDR3 rearrangement, sequence reads were collapsed and filtered. For each sample, productive Simpson clonality was calculated as the square root of Simpson's diversity index over productive rearrangements. What TCRdb holds here is the immuneACCESS table cut down to in-frame rearrangements. Part of the clones is not present; checked against another copy, under half of the missing clones reflect an unresolved V gene, and the others are unexplained. That table supplies the V and J calls and clone size; D and trimming were determined from the DNA. The sample includes some 99,000 clones, with over 70% observed a single time. About 10% of the sample rests with the top ten.

Each collaborating institution followed its own protocols to collect whole blood in K2EDTA tubes. Collaborator samples were shipped for TCRbeta analysis as frozen whole blood, isolated PBMCs, or DNA extracted from either sample type. The full study reports these points: The amount of clinical and demographic metadata varied by source and participant and was provided uncurated.

The specimen was peripheral blood. This chain is built from TRBV7-3 and TRBJ2-2; the D region possibly corresponds to TRBD1 (6 bases align). The receptor's source is a woman aged 80 or over with acute or convalescent COVID-19. The base sequence is TGTGCCAGCAGCTTACAGGGGTGGTCGAACACCGGGGAGCTGTTTTTT. Its translation reads: CASSLQGWSNTGELFF.